Below are 22 T cell receptor beta chains sequenced from a single sample in a study of T cell responses to AZD1222 COVID-19 vaccine. Produced via immunoSEQ multiplex PCR; TCRdb's table is partial and in-frame only. The profile shows under 200,000 clones, 85% to 95% of them singletons. The specimen was peripheral blood, collected on day 0 of AZD1222 vaccination. Receptor source: an adult in good health.

The gene calls are TRBV4-3 and TRBJ2-2; 10 bases line up with TRBD2. V was pared by 4 bases and J by 4 bases, with 12 bases of the junction left unmatched. Germline V gene sequence: CDR1 LGHNA, CDR2 YSLEER. The CDR3 is made up of 18 amino acids. CDR3 in amino acids: CASSPRSGGEDVTGELFF. The CDR3 DNA sequence: TGCGCCAGCAGCCCGCGCAGCGGGGGGGAAGATGTCACCGGGGAGCTGTTTTTT.

The rearrangement links TRBV27 to TRBJ2-3, with TRBD2 as a possible D gene (6 bases). This CDR3 has 17 residues. V dropped 5 bases and J dropped 2 bases, with 20 bases sitting between them. The germline gives CDR1 MNHEY, CDR2 SMNVEV (reference sequence). CDR3 residues: CASSGPGLRPPTDTQYF. CDR3 sequence (DNA): TGTGCCAGCAGTGGCCCGGGACTTCGGCCCCCCACAGATACGCAGTATTTT.

CDR3 loop: CASSLDAGGLYYGYTF. DNA for the CDR3: TGTGCCAGCAGCTTAGACGCAGGGGGGCTATACTATGGCTACACCTTC. The chain joins TRBV7-8 to TRBJ1-2; 7 bases are shared with TRBD1. The germline V gene has CDR1 SGHVS and CDR2 FQNEAQ. This CDR3 spans 16 amino acids. V trimming: 1 base; J trimming: 3 bases; junction bases outside the gene matches: 8.

This clone has a single count. This chain uses TRBV5-8 with TRBJ1-6, with D uncertain. Germline lookup yields CDR1 SGHTS and CDR2 YDEGEE. This CDR3 has 15 residues. Trimming stripped 4 bases from V and 8 bases from J, with 16 bases between. The CDR3 DNA reads as TGTGCCAGCAGCCTCCGGGGTCGTGGGGATTCACCCCTCCACTTT. It is translated as CASSLRGRGDSPLHF.

The rearrangement uses TRBV4-2 and TRBJ1-5; D is possibly TRBD1 (6 bases). CDR3 length equals 15 residues. Looked up from germline, CDR1 is LGHNA and CDR2 is YNFKEQ. Trimming cost V 5 bases and J 0 bases, with 11 bases left between them. CDR3 region: CASSFRQDSNQPQHF. CDR3 in DNA: TGTGCCAGCAGCTTCAGACAGGATAGCAATCAGCCCCAGCATTTT.

This chain connects TRBV10-2 to TRBJ1-2, with no clear D. The CDR3 length is 13 residues. V dropped 4 bases and J dropped 3 bases, with 9 bases sitting between them. From germline, CDR1 is WSHSY and CDR2 SAAADI. The CDR3 reads CASSVRGHYGYTF. The CDR3 DNA follows: TGCGCCAGCAGTGTGCGCGGCCACTATGGCTACACCTTC.

The V gene is TRBV18, the J gene TRBJ1-4; D is ambiguous. Germline loops: CDR1 KGHSH, CDR2 LQKENI. CDR3 length: 13 residues. V lost 8 bases, J lost 4 bases, and 11 bases lay in between. As DNA, the CDR3 is TGTGCCAGCGGAGGCGTGGATAATGAAAAACTGTTTTTT. Its protein product is CASGGVDNEKLFF.

The V gene is TRBV5-4, the J gene TRBJ1-4; TRBD1 agrees at 9 bases. Unmatched junction bases numbered 3, after V lost 1 base and J lost 5 bases. The CDR3 contains 15 residues. The germline V gene encodes CDR1 SGHNT and CDR2 YYREEE (reference sequence). This chain's CDR3 is CASSLRDRGNEKLFF. The CDR3 region has the DNA TGTGCCAGCAGCTTGCGAGACAGGGGGAATGAAAAACTGTTTTTT.

The rearrangement joins TRBV5-1 to TRBJ1-2; tentatively, D is TRBD1 (5 bases). This CDR3 comprises 15 residues. V dropped 3 bases and J dropped 5 bases, with 17 bases sitting between them. Germline CDR1 SGHRS, CDR2 YFSETQ. CDR3 loop: CASSSEPGRPYGYTF. DNA of the CDR3: TGCGCCAGCAGCTCGGAGCCGGGACGGCCTTATGGCTACACCTTC.

The rearrangement joins TRBV11-2 to TRBJ2-7; TRBD1 matches at 8 bases. With V trimmed by 5 bases and J by 2 bases, 8 bases remained unmatched. Per the germline V gene, CDR1 is SGHAT and CDR2 is FQNNGV. CDR3 size: 15 residues. In DNA, the CDR3 is TGTGCCAGCAGCCGGATCGGGACAGGACCCTACGAGCAGTACTTC. Encoded protein: CASSRIGTGPYEQYF.

This chain joins TRBV18 and TRBJ2-3, with D unresolved. Germline lookup yields CDR1 KGHSH and CDR2 LQKENI. The V and J ends lost 3 bases and 7 bases respectively, with 8 bases between them. The CDR3 consists of 12 residues. The CDR3 coding sequence is TGTGCCAGCTCACCCGCAGGAAATACGCAGTATTTT. It is translated as CASSPAGNTQYF.

The rearrangement uses TRBV3-1 (or the pseudogene TRBV3-2) and TRBJ1-2; D call uncertain. Deletions cut 4 bases from V and 8 bases from J, with 17 bases between. Germline CDR1 reads LGHDT; CDR2 reads YNNKEL (reference sequence). The length of the CDR3 is 14 residues. CDR3 DNA sequence: TGTGCCAGCAGCCCCTTTCAGCGGCGCGGGGGCTACACCTTC. Translation: CASSPFQRRGGYTF.

This clone was seen only once. The V gene is TRBV3-1 (or the pseudogene TRBV3-2), the J gene TRBJ1-4, with D possibly TRBD1 on 5 matching bases. Trimming took 1 base from V and 4 from J, leaving 10 bases between them. Per the germline V gene, CDR1 is LGHDT and CDR2 is YNNKEL (reference sequence). This CDR3 comprises 15 residues. CDR3 amino acids: CASSQGGANNEKLFF. The CDR3 nucleotides are TGTGCCAGCAGCCAAGGAGGGGCAAATAATGAAAAACTGTTTTTT.

The rearrangement links TRBV7-2 to TRBJ2-7; tentative D call: TRBD2 (6 bases). V lost 5 bases and J lost 5, with 16 bases in between. The CDR3 consists of 14 residues. Germline CDR1 SGHTA, CDR2 FQGNSA. CDR3 in amino acids: CASSPRRVPNEQYF. CDR3 DNA: TGTGCCAGCAGCCCTCGGAGGGTTCCTAACGAGCAGTACTTC.

J is TRBJ1-1 and V is TRBV18, with 7 bases that match TRBD1. V gave up 0 bases and J gave up 3 bases; unmatched junction bases: 1. This CDR3 contains 14 residues. The germline V gene encodes CDR1 KGHSH and CDR2 LQKENI. The CDR3 region has the DNA TGTGCCAGCTCACCACCAGGGGGCCACACTGAAGCTTTCTTT. Translating gives CASSPPGGHTEAFF. Full variable domain (outside the CDR3, taken from reference TRBV18 and TRBJ1-1): NAGVMQNPRHLVRRRGQEARLRCSPMKGHSHVYWYRQLPEEGLKFMVYLQKENIIDESGMPKERFSAEFPKEGPSILRIQQVVRGDSAAYFCASSPPGGHTEAFFGQGTRLTVV.

CDR3 residues: CAWQQGGNQPQHF. The CDR3 nucleotides are TGTGCCTGGCAACAGGGGGGCAATCAGCCCCAGCATTTT. V usage is TRBV30 and J usage is TRBJ1-5, with 8 bases aligning to TRBD1. V was pared by 5 bases and J by 2 bases, with 2 bases of the junction left unmatched. The germline V gene has CDR1 GTSNPN and CDR2 SVGIG (reference sequence). CDR3 size: 13 residues. Combining the CDR3 with reference TRBV30 and TRBJ1-5 gives the whole variable domain SQTIHQWPATLVQPVGSPLSLECTVEGTSNPNLYWYRQAAGRGLQLLFYSVGIGQISSEVPQNLSASRPQDRQFILSSKKLLLSDSGFYLCAWQQGGNQPQHFGDGTRLSIL.

The chain employs TRBV6-6 and TRBJ1-6; 10 bases agree with TRBD1. This CDR3 is 14 amino acids long. The junction had 3 bases not matched to a gene; V was cut back by 7 bases and J by 6 bases. CDR1 is MNHNY, CDR2 SVGAGI, per germline (reference sequence). The CDR3 spells CASTRTGGNSPLHF. CDR3 sequence (DNA): TGTGCCAGCACCCGGACAGGGGGTAATTCACCCCTCCACTTT.

The chain has TRBV19 and TRBJ1-2; D gene ambiguous. Germline V gene sequence: CDR1 LNHDA, CDR2 SQIVND (reference sequence). CDR3 length: 12 residues. The V and J ends lost 10 bases and 5 bases respectively, with 14 bases between them. The CDR3 here is CATRILGYGYTF. The CDR3 nucleotides read TGTGCCACCCGCATCCTAGGGTATGGCTACACCTTC.

The chain recombines TRBV30 with TRBJ2-2; 9 nucleotides agree with TRBD2. This CDR3 has 18 residues. Germline CDR1 reads GTSNPN; CDR2 reads SVGIG (reference sequence). Trimming removed 4 bases from V and 0 bases from J; junction bases left unmatched: 12. In DNA form, the CDR3 reads TGTGCCTGGAAGTTGAGGGCTAGCGGGAACGCGAACACCGGGGAGCTGTTTTTT. Its protein product is CAWKLRASGNANTGELFF.

The rearrangement uses TRBV3-1 (or the pseudogene TRBV3-2) and TRBJ1-1, with a weak D call TRBD1 (5 bases). The CDR3 runs 14 residues. In germline, CDR1 is LGHDT, CDR2 YNNKEL (reference sequence). The ends were cut back, 7 bases at V and 4 bases at J, with 16 bases in the middle. This CDR3 reads CASTPQGGFTEAFF. The CDR3 nucleotides are TGTGCCAGCACCCCGCAGGGCGGGTTCACTGAAGCTTTCTTT.

This rearrangement joins TRBV5-8 to TRBJ1-4; TRBD1 matches at 9 bases. With 6 bases clipped from V and 7 bases from J, the junction kept 10 bases outside the gene matches. The germline gives CDR1 SGHTS, CDR2 YDEGEE. This CDR3 region has 15 residues. The CDR3 protein is CASIAQGAWGEKLFF. CDR3 in DNA: TGTGCCAGCATCGCACAGGGGGCATGGGGTGAAAAACTGTTTTTT. The full variable domain, completed using reference TRBV5-8 and TRBJ1-4, is EAGVTQSPTHLIKTRGQQATLRCSPISGHTSVYWYQQALGLGLQFLLWYDEGEERNRGNFPPRFSGRQFPNYSSELNVNALELEDSALYLCASIAQGAWGEKLFFGSGTQLSVL.

The rearrangement links TRBV2 to TRBJ1-1, with D maybe TRBD1 (5 bases). V was trimmed by 3 bases and J by 3 bases, leaving 11 bases between them. Germline loops: CDR1 SNHLY, CDR2 FYNNEI. This CDR3 is built from 14 residues. The CDR3: CASSDRGGDTEAFF. Written as DNA, the CDR3 is TGTGCCAGCAGTGACCGGGGCGGGGACACTGAAGCTTTCTTT.